The TCR beta chain described here comes from a study of CD8 T cells in ankylosing spondylitis. Preparation of TCR beta libraries was done by quantitative 5'-RACE with molecular barcodes. In TCRdb, the 5' RACE reads were re-called with MiXCR into one record per CDR3 protein. The sample records 300,000 to 400,000 distinct CDR3 sequences, about a fifth being singletons. Study-level points and caveats: Blood from ankylosing spondylitis patients appeared to carry a characteristic roughly 8-variant TCR beta motif. Disease-associated clones were reportedly significantly overrepresented in matched ankylosing spondylitis synovial fluid. CD8+ disease-linked clones were present at relatively low frequencies in blood.

CDR3 size: 19 residues. The V gene's germline CDR1 is SGHAT and CDR2 FQNNGV. V was pared by 5 bases and J by 3 bases, with 23 bases between. Points on this clonotype: Antigen unknown.

The receptor was isolated from a male donor with ankylosing spondylitis. V is TRBV11-2 and J is TRBJ2-6; a possible D gene is TRBD2 (5 bases). Sequencing used blood, either unsorted or a sorted T cell fraction (not recorded which). CDR3 residues: CASSPEGSAIFVGANVLTF. The CDR3 DNA reads as TGTGCCAGCAGCCCTGAGGGTTCCGCTATCTTTGTTGGGGCCAACGTCCTGACTTTC.